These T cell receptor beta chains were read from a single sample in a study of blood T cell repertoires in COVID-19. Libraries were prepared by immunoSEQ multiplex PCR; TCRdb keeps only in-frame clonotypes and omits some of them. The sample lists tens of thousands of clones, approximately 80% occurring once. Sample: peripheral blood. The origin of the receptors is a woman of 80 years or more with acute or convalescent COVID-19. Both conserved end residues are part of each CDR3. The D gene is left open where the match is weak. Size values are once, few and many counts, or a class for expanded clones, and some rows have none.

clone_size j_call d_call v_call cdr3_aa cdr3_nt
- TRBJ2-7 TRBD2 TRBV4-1 CASSPTSVASYEQYF TGCGCCAGCAGCCCAACTAGCGTGGCCTCCTACGAGCAGTACTTC
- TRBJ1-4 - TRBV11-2 CASSSDRRNEKLFF TGTGCCAGCAGCTCCGACAGGCGAAATGAAAAACTGTTTTTT
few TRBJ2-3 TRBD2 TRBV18 CASSPRLANFEDTQYF TGTGCCAGCTCACCGAGACTAGCCAATTTTGAAGATACGCAGTATTTT
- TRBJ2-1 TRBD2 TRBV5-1 CASSHPASGSLSYNEQFF TGCGCCAGCAGCCACCCGGCTAGCGGGAGCCTTTCCTACAATGAGCAGTTCTTC
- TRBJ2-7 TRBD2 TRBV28 CASSTVSGGPYEQYF TGTGCCAGCAGCACCGTTAGCGGGGGCCCCTACGAGCAGTACTTC
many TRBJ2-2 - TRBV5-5 CASSLAYGELFF TGTGCCAGCAGCTTGGCTTACGGGGAGCTGTTTTTT
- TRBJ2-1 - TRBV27 CASSLLGGAQFF TGTGCCAGCAGTTTATTGGGGGGGGCACAGTTCTTC
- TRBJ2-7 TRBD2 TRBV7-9 CASSLGVGTKAYEQYF TGTGCCAGCAGCTTAGGGGTCGGGACTAAAGCCTACGAGCAGTACTTC
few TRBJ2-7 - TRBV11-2 CASSLQGLSYEQYF TGTGCCAGCAGCTTGCAGGGCTTATCCTACGAGCAGTACTTC
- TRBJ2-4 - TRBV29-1 CSVEGITAGPKNIQYF TGCAGCGTTGAAGGTATTACAGCAGGGCCCAAAAACATTCAGTACTTC
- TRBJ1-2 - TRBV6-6 CASSRWTSSGAYGYTF TGTGCCAGCAGTCGATGGACCTCAAGCGGGGCCTATGGCTACACCTTC
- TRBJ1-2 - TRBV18 CASSPQEGGYTF TGTGCCAGCTCACCACAGGAGGGGGGCTACACCTTC
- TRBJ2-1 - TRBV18 CASSPGTLYNEQFF TGTGCCAGCTCACCCGGGACACTATACAATGAGCAGTTCTTC
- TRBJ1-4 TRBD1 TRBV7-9 CASSPAQAGGFEKLFF TGTGCCAGCAGCCCCGCCCAAGCAGGGGGCTTTGAAAAACTGTTTTTT
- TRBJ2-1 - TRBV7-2 CASSLGASSYNEQFF TGTGCCAGCAGCTTAGGAGCTTCTTCCTACAATGAGCAGTTCTTC
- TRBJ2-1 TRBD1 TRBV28 CASGPRGTGSYNEQFF TGTGCCAGCGGCCCGAGGGGGACAGGCTCCTACAATGAGCAGTTCTTC
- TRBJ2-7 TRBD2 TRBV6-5 CASSLGGGSYEQYF TGTGCCAGCAGTTTGGGCGGGGGGTCCTACGAGCAGTACTTC
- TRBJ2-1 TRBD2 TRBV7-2 CASSLQWGLAGTNEQFF TGTGCCAGCAGCTTACAGTGGGGACTAGCGGGTACCAATGAGCAGTTCTTC
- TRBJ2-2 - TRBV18 CASSPRPSNTGELFF TGTGCCAGCTCACCGCGGCCCTCGAACACCGGGGAGCTGTTTTTT
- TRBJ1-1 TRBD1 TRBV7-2 CASSLTNRGLGTEAFF TGTGCCAGCAGCTTAACAAACAGGGGGTTAGGCACTGAAGCTTTCTTT
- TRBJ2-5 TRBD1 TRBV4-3 CASSQVRGQGRETQYF TGCGCCAGCAGCCAAGTACGAGGACAGGGGAGGGAGACCCAGTACTTC
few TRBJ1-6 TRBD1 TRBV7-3 CASSPTGGENSPLHF TGTGCCAGCAGCCCGACAGGGGGCGAAAATTCACCCCTCCACTTT
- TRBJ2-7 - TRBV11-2 CASRSPGTGYEQYF TGTGCCAGCAGATCCCCCGGAACGGGTTACGAGCAGTACTTC
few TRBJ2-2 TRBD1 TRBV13 CASSSTGGGELFF TGTGCCAGCAGCTCGACAGGGGGCGGGGAGCTGTTTTTT
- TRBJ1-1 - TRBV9 CASSAGGQGRGEAFF TGTGCCAGCAGCGCCGGGGGGCAGGGTAGGGGTGAAGCTTTCTTT
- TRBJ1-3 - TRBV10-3 CAIRDSILGNTIYF TGTGCCATCAGGGACAGCATCTTGGGAAACACCATATATTTT
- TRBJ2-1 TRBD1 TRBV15 CATSRDGTGGRREQFF TGTGCCACCAGCAGAGATGGAACAGGGGGCCGGCGGGAGCAGTTCTTC
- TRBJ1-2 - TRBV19 CASSVPIRGGDGYTF TGTGCCAGTAGTGTCCCCATACGGGGAGGTGATGGCTACACCTTC
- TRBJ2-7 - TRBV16 CASSQGGPYEQYF TGTGCCAGCAGCCAGGGGGGACCTTACGAGCAGTACTTC
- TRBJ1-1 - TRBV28 CASSRGSFRRSTEAFF TGTGCCAGCAGTCGGGGGAGTTTCAGGAGGTCCACTGAAGCTTTCTTT
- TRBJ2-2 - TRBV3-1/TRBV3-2 CASSPQVNTGELFF TGTGCCAGCAGCCCCCAGGTGAACACCGGGGAGCTGTTTTTT
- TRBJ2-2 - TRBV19 CASSGRQAGGELFF TGTGCCAGTAGTGGCCGACAGGCAGGCGGGGAGCTGTTTTTT
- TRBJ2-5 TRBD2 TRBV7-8 CASSFMTSAIAQYF TGTGCCAGCAGCTTTATGACTAGCGCAATCGCCCAGTACTTC
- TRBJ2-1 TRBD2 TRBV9 CASSTRGAGGPAGEQFF TGTGCCAGCAGCACCAGAGGAGCGGGAGGGCCGGCGGGAGAGCAGTTCTTC
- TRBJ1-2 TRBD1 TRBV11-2 CASSLISGGGAGYGYTF TGTGCCAGCAGCTTAATATCTGGAGGGGGCGCAGGTTATGGCTACACCTTC
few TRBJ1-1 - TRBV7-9 CASSPPGLAEAFF TGTGCCAGCAGCCCCCCAGGTCTCGCTGAAGCTTTCTTT